This T cell receptor (beta chain) stems from a study of spatial heterogeneity in lung cancer. Background on the study: In tumor regions, TCR transcript counts tracked strongly with a T cell module score from matched bulk RNA-seq. Study findings and constraints: Tracking of tumor mutation counts was seen in expanded intratumoral alpha and beta TCR counts.

Carried by each TCR cDNA molecule was a unique molecular identifier. TCRdb fed the 5' RACE reads into MiXCR, producing one record per CDR3 protein. This table has 7,500 to 10,000 distinct CDR3 sequences, about 5% appearing once. This clonotype appeared many times. Its specificity is not known. The germline V gene has CDR1 MDHEN and CDR2 SYDVKM. Trimming left V 4 bases short and J 7 bases short, with 14 bases between. This CDR3 is built from 15 residues. The sample's time point: sample taken at primary tumor resection. The chain couples TRBV28 to TRBJ1-6, with D perhaps TRBD1 (6 bases). The sample here was lung tumor tissue, taken at surgery. The origin of this receptor is a female donor with early-stage non-small cell lung cancer. In DNA, the CDR3 is TGTGCCAGCAGTTCAATGGGGGGCGGAAATTCACCCCTCCACTTT. Translating gives CASSSMGGGNSPLHF.